These 31 T cell receptor beta chains came from one sample sequenced in a study of neurological immune-mediated disorders. Each CDR3 protein is one row after TCRdb ran MiXCR on the 5' RACE reads. The sample carries roughly 100,000 distinct CDR3 sequences, 3.5% to 4% recorded once. The sequenced sample consisted of PBMCs. The receptors shown here come from a woman in her late teens or twenties with multiple sclerosis.

This clonotype was recorded at least ten times. The chain is built from TRBV11-2 and TRBJ1-1; a possible D gene is TRBD1 (5 bases). The V end was cut by 1 base, the J end by 2 bases, with 17 bases between. This CDR3 is built from 17 residues. CDR1 and CDR2 (germline): SGHAT, FQNNGV. CDR3 DNA sequence: TGTGCCAGCAGCTTAGGGGTTAGAACAGGAGTAAACACTGAAGCTTTCTTT. Protein product: CASSLGVRTGVNTEAFF.

In its sample, this clonotype was seen many times. This chain uses TRBV6-2 or TRBV6-3 with TRBJ2-3, with 12 bases that match TRBD2. V shed 5 bases and J 4 bases; nucleotides not matched to a gene: 4. The CDR3 covers 15 residues. Germline CDR1 reads MNHEY; CDR2 reads SVGEGT. CDR3 nucleotides: TGTGCCAGCAGTAGACTAGCGGGAGACCCAGATACGCAGTATTTT. Translating gives CASSRLAGDPDTQYF.

The table lists this clonotype with many counts. The gene calls are TRBV4-1 and TRBJ2-7; 10 nucleotides agree with TRBD2. CDR3 size: 16 residues. The germline gives CDR1 MGHRA, CDR2 YSYEKL. With 3 bases clipped from V and 4 bases from J, the junction kept 9 bases outside the gene matches. CDR3 DNA: TGCGCCAGCAGCCAGGTCGAGCGGGGGGGTGAATACGAGCAGTACTTC. The encoded protein is CASSQVERGGEYEQYF.

This clonotype was observed many times. The chain has TRBV30 and TRBJ1-1, with D uncertain. Germline lookup yields CDR1 GTSNPN and CDR2 SVGIG (reference sequence). CDR3 length equals 11 residues. V was clipped by 7 bases and J by 1 base, with 7 bases between them. CDR3 protein: CAYKKNTEAFF. The CDR3 DNA reads as TGTGCCTACAAGAAGAACACTGAAGCTTTCTTT.

This clonotype was seen many times. In DNA form, the CDR3 reads TGTGCCAGCAGCTTGGCAGAGAATACAGGGATAGAATACGAGCAGTACTTC. This encodes CASSLAENTGIEYEQYF. The chain has TRBV5-5 and TRBJ2-7; D perhaps matches TRBD1 (6 bases). V gave up 0 bases and J gave up 4 bases, with 20 bases separating them. Germline assignment: CDR1 SGHKS and CDR2 YYEKEE (reference sequence). The CDR3 sequence is 17 residues long.

This clonotype was counted at least ten times. As DNA, the CDR3 is TGCAGCCACATGGGGGGATCGGAGACCCAGTACTTC. It yields the protein CSHMGGSETQYF. The chain employs TRBV29-1 and TRBJ2-5; TRBD2 might be the D (6 bases). CDR3 length: 12 amino acids. The V and J ends lost 8 bases and 5 bases respectively, with 15 bases between them. CDR1 and CDR2 from the germline V gene are SQVTM and ANQGSEA.

This clonotype was seen repeatedly, ten times or more. V and J are TRBV5-8 and TRBJ1-6, with D possibly matching TRBD1 (6 bases). In germline, CDR1 is SGHTS, CDR2 YDEGEE. V lost 4 bases and J lost 8, with 25 bases in between. The CDR3 sequence is 18 residues long. The CDR3 nucleotides are TGTGCCAGCAGCAAAAAAAGGGGTTTCCAGGGGATTCATTCACCCCTCCACTTT. Its translation: CASSKKRGFQGIHSPLHF.

This clonotype was seen ten or more times. The CDR3 sequence is CASSFGTGIGEQFF. The CDR3 region has the DNA TGTGCCAGCAGCTTTGGGACAGGGATCGGTGAGCAGTTCTTC. The chain links TRBV5-6 to TRBJ2-1; 9 bases are a match to TRBD1. CDR1 SGHDT and CDR2 YYEEEE come from the germline V gene. The V and J ends lost 2 bases and 9 bases, in that order; junction bases with no gene match: 6. This CDR3 spans 14 amino acids. The entire variable domain, with the rest obtained from reference TRBV5-6 and TRBJ2-1, is as follows: DAGVTQSPTHLIKTRGQQVTLRCSPKSGHDTVSWYQQALGQGPQFIFQYYEEEERQRGNFPDRFSGHQFPNYSSELNVNALLLGDSALYLCASSFGTGIGEQFFGPGTRLTVL.

Many counts were recorded for this clonotype. The rearrangement uses TRBV7-2 and TRBJ1-1, with TRBD1 matching 8 bases. From germline, CDR1 is SGHTA and CDR2 FQGNSA. This CDR3 contains 13 residues. Trimming removed 4 bases from V and 7 bases from J; junction bases left unmatched: 5. The CDR3 spells CASSWAQGVEAFF. The CDR3 DNA reads as TGTGCCAGCAGCTGGGCACAGGGGGTTGAAGCTTTCTTT.

On this clonotype: This may stem from a read error, because a much larger clone lies one nucleotide away. This chain joins TRBV5-6 and TRBJ2-3, with 8 bases fitting TRBD2. Germline CDR1 reads SGHDT; CDR2 reads YYEEEE. The length of the CDR3 is 15 residues. The chain's CDR3 is CASSLSGGAADKQYF. CDR3 bases: TGTGCCAGCAGCCTCTCCGGGGGGGCAGCAGATAAGCAGTATTTT.

Only a few counts were recorded for this clonotype. The chain uses TRBV19 and TRBJ1-1; perhaps TRBD1 as D (5 bases). The CDR3 contains 12 residues. CDR1 is LNHDA, CDR2 SQIVND, per germline (reference sequence). V lost 7 bases, J lost 4 bases, and 10 bases lay in between. CDR3: CASTGGGTEAFF. Written as DNA, the CDR3 is TGTGCCAGTACCGGCGGGGGCACTGAAGCTTTCTTT.

In this sample, this clonotype is medium-sized. The rearrangement uses TRBV24-1 and TRBJ2-4; 7 bases agree with TRBD2. The CDR3 sequence is 16 residues long. The ends lost 3 bases at V and 2 bases at J; junction bases unmatched: 6. CDR1 and CDR2 from the germline V gene are KGHDR and SFDVKD. The CDR3 bases are TGTGCCACCAGTGATCGGGGGGAACGGACCAAAAACATTCAGTACTTC. This encodes CATSDRGERTKNIQYF.

The chain has TRBV6-1 and TRBJ2-5; D possibly corresponds to TRBD2 (6 bases). From germline, CDR1 is MNHNS and CDR2 SASEGT. CDR3 length equals 13 residues. The V and J ends lost 4 bases and 2 bases respectively, with 8 bases between them. The CDR3 nucleotides read TGTGCCAGCAGTGGGGACTTTCAAGAGACCCAGTACTTC. It codes for CASSGDFQETQYF.

This clonotype was counted ten times or more. This chain joins TRBV5-6 and TRBJ1-6; D perhaps matches TRBD1 (5 bases). From germline, CDR1 is SGHDT and CDR2 YYEEEE. V was clipped by 4 bases and J by 7 bases, with 15 bases between them. This CDR3 contains 15 residues. The CDR3 DNA reads as TGTGCCAGCAGCCGGGGGAGCACGATAAATTCACCCCTCCACTTT. Its translation: CASSRGSTINSPLHF.

This clonotype was counted many times. This chain uses TRBV15 with TRBJ2-1, with D possibly matching TRBD2 (7 bases). Germline CDR1 reads LNHNV; CDR2 reads YYDKDF (reference sequence). Trimming removed 0 bases from V and 8 bases from J, with 11 bases in between. The CDR3 is made up of 14 amino acids. The CDR3 sequence is CATSREGGAYEQFF. CDR3 bases: TGTGCCACCAGCAGAGAAGGGGGGGCATATGAGCAGTTCTTC.

Ten or more counts support this clonotype. J is TRBJ1-1 and V is TRBV2; D call uncertain. Germline-derived CDR1 and CDR2 are SNHLY and FYNNEI. The CDR3 spans 11 residues. Between the trimmed V and J ends, which lost 9 bases and 1 base, there was a span of 6 bases. The CDR3 is CARSGNTEAFF. CDR3 nucleotides: TGTGCCAGGTCGGGGAACACTGAAGCTTTCTTT. Together with reference TRBV2 and TRBJ1-1, the CDR3 gives the full variable domain: EPEVTQTPSHQVTQMGQEVILRCVPISNHLYFYWYRQILGQKVEFLVSFYNNEISEKSEIFDDQFSVERPDGSNFTLKIRSTKLEDSAMYFCARSGNTEAFFGQGTRLTVV.

This clonotype was seen many times. The rearrangement uses TRBV5-6 and TRBJ2-1, with D maybe TRBD1 (6 bases). V was cut by 2 bases and J by 3 bases, with 9 bases left in between. The CDR3 covers 14 residues. The V gene's germline CDR1 is SGHDT and CDR2 YYEEEE. The CDR3 nucleotides are TGTGCCAGCAGCTTCTGGACAGTCTACAATGAGCAGTTCTTC. Encoded protein: CASSFWTVYNEQFF.

This clonotype was found many times. V and J are TRBV6-5 and TRBJ1-1; unclear D gene. The length of the CDR3 is 14 residues. Per germline, CDR1 MNHEY and CDR2 SVGAGI. Trimming pared 2 bases from V and 1 base from J, leaving 8 bases between. The CDR3 spells CASSYLLQNTEAFF. CDR3 sequence (DNA): TGTGCCAGCAGTTACCTCCTACAGAACACTGAAGCTTTCTTT.

The sample holds many counts of this clonotype. The chain couples TRBV19 to TRBJ1-6; no definite D call. Germline V gene data show CDR1 as LNHDA and CDR2 as SQIVND (reference sequence). The V end lost 3 bases, the J end lost 3 bases, and 3 bases lay between the germline ends. This CDR3 spans 13 amino acids. Here the CDR3 DNA reads TGTGCCAGTAGTATTGGCTATAATTCACCCCTCCACTTT. Protein product: CASSIGYNSPLHF.

This clonotype was counted many times. V and J are TRBV6-1 and TRBJ2-2, with a tentative D call TRBD1 (5 bases). Germline V lookup: CDR1 MNHNS, CDR2 SASEGT. The germline V and J ends were trimmed by 3 bases and 3 bases, with 8 bases remaining between them. The CDR3 has 14 amino acids. CDR3 in amino acids: CASSDRADTGELFF. CDR3 bases: TGTGCCAGCAGTGACAGGGCGGACACCGGGGAGCTGTTTTTT.

This clonotype has a count of ten or more. The chain combines TRBV24-1 with TRBJ1-2; D gene unclear. This CDR3 spans 14 amino acids. V dropped 5 bases and J dropped 2 bases, with 11 bases sitting between them. From germline, CDR1 is KGHDR and CDR2 SFDVKD. For the CDR3, the DNA is TGTGCCACCAGTGGGGTCTCCTTGAACTATGGCTACACCTTC. Its translation: CATSGVSLNYGYTF.

This clonotype was counted ten times or more. The chain employs TRBV6-5 and TRBJ2-7; the D is unclear. This CDR3 spans 15 amino acids. Germline V lookup: CDR1 MNHEY, CDR2 SVGAGI. Trimming left V 0 bases short and J 4 bases short, with 13 bases between. CDR3 sequence reads: CASSYSGTDTYEQYF. CDR3 DNA: TGTGCCAGCAGTTACTCGGGAACAGACACATACGAGCAGTACTTC.

This clonotype was found many times. The chain uses TRBV5-1 and TRBJ1-6, with 8 bases identical to TRBD1. There are 15 residues in the CDR3. The junction had 6 bases not matched to a gene; V was cut back by 4 bases and J by 6 bases. Germline values: CDR1 SGHRS, CDR2 YFSETQ. The CDR3 sequence is CASSLAGQGNSPLHF. The CDR3 bases are TGCGCCAGCAGCCTCGCCGGACAGGGTAATTCACCCCTCCACTTT.

This clonotype has a count of ten or more. The genes are TRBV4-1 and TRBJ1-2; maybe TRBD1 (6 bases). CDR3 length: 17 residues. Germline lookup yields CDR1 MGHRA and CDR2 YSYEKL. The V end was cut by 4 bases, the J end by 0 bases, with 18 bases between. CDR3 loop: CASSPYDGGASNYGYTF. DNA of the CDR3: TGCGCCAGCAGCCCCTACGATGGGGGGGCGTCTAACTATGGCTACACCTTC.

At least ten counts were recorded for this clonotype. V and J are TRBV20-1 and TRBJ2-2, with 8 bases lining up with TRBD1. Trimming took 3 bases from V and 4 from J; bases not matched to a gene: 7. The CDR3 extends over 15 amino acids. Germline V gives CDR1 DFQATT, CDR2 SNEGSKA (reference sequence). The CDR3 DNA follows: TGCAGTGCTAGTTCAGGGGGCCGCGGCACCGGGGAGCTGTTTTTT. Translation: CSASSGGRGTGELFF.

Concerning this clonotype: A clone one base away is much larger, so this may be a read error. The CDR3 DNA sequence: TGTGCCAGCAGCCCTCTAGCGGGAAAAACAGATACGCAGTATTTT. The encoded protein is CASSPLAGKTDTQYF. The rearrangement joins TRBV7-8 to TRBJ2-3; 9 bases map to TRBD2. V gave up 5 bases and J gave up 3 bases; unmatched junction bases: 6. CDR3 size: 15 residues. Germline-derived CDR1 and CDR2 are SGHVS and FQNEAQ.

This clonotype was recorded at least ten times. J is TRBJ2-3 and V is TRBV5-1, with TRBD1 matching over 10 bases. The CDR3 consists of 16 residues. V was pared by 3 bases and J by 1 base, with 5 bases of the junction left unmatched. Germline values: CDR1 SGHRS, CDR2 YFSETQ. CDR3 amino acids: CASSSRDRGGTDTQYF. The CDR3 DNA follows: TGCGCCAGCAGCTCACGGGACAGGGGTGGCACAGATACGCAGTATTTT.

In its sample, this clonotype was seen many times. Here the CDR3 DNA reads TGCAGTGCTGAGGGGACTAGCGGGAGGAACAATGAGCAGTTCTTC. The encoded protein is CSAEGTSGRNNEQFF. The genes are TRBV20-1 and TRBJ2-1; 15 nucleotides match TRBD2. V lost 5 bases, J lost 5 bases, and 4 bases stayed unmatched. Germline lookup yields CDR1 DFQATT and CDR2 SNEGSKA (reference sequence). The CDR3 length is 15 residues.

This clonotype was counted ten times or more. The chain employs TRBV6-2 or TRBV6-3 and TRBJ2-1, with TRBD2 identical over 10 bases. The CDR3 is made up of 13 amino acids. J lost 6 bases, V lost 10 bases, and 6 bases had no gene match. The germline V gene has CDR1 MNHEY and CDR2 SVGEGT. The CDR3 coding sequence is TGTGCCACCCTAGCGGGAGAATTCAATGAGCAGTTCTTC. This translates into CATLAGEFNEQFF.

This clonotype came up many times. The V and J genes are TRBV4-1 and TRBJ1-4; unclear D gene. CDR1 is MGHRA, CDR2 YSYEKL, per germline. CDR3 length equals 12 residues. V gave up 2 bases and J gave up 7 bases, with 5 bases separating them. The CDR3 spells CASSQPGEKLFF. The CDR3 DNA is TGCGCCAGCAGCCAACCGGGTGAAAAACTGTTTTTT.

This clonotype was counted many times. The rearrangement links TRBV11-2 to TRBJ2-1; 9 nucleotides align to TRBD2. The germline V gene has CDR1 SGHAT and CDR2 FQNNGV. The V segment lost 5 bases and the J segment 4 bases; nucleotides outside the gene matches: 6. The CDR3 contains 15 residues. CDR3 residues: CASSPGLATYNEQFF. CDR3 DNA sequence: TGTGCCAGCAGCCCCGGACTAGCGACATACAATGAGCAGTTCTTC.